This T cell receptor (beta chain) stems from a study of blood T cells in healthy people across ages. The table lists this clonotype with a count of one. A minimum of 6 micrograms of total RNA was extracted per sample. Germline assignment: CDR1 SQVTM and CDR2 ANQGSEA. V was clipped by 5 bases and J by 8 bases; unmatched bases: 15. The CDR3 consists of 15 residues. Combining a sample-barcoded 5' primer with a J-beta primer mix, a second PCR ran for roughly 7 to 11 cycles. Via MiXCR, TCRdb re-called the 5' RACE reads, giving one row per CDR3 protein. The sample records 650,000 to 1,000,000 distinct CDR3 sequences, around 36% being singletons.

The material sequenced was blood. This TCR was recovered from a man aged 18 to 30 in good health. The chain combines TRBV29-1 with TRBJ2-1; 7 bases fit TRBD1. CDR3 coding DNA: TGCAGCGTTTTAGGAAATAGGGGGCGCGACGATGAGCAGTTCTTC. Translating it yields CSVLGNRGRDDEQFF.